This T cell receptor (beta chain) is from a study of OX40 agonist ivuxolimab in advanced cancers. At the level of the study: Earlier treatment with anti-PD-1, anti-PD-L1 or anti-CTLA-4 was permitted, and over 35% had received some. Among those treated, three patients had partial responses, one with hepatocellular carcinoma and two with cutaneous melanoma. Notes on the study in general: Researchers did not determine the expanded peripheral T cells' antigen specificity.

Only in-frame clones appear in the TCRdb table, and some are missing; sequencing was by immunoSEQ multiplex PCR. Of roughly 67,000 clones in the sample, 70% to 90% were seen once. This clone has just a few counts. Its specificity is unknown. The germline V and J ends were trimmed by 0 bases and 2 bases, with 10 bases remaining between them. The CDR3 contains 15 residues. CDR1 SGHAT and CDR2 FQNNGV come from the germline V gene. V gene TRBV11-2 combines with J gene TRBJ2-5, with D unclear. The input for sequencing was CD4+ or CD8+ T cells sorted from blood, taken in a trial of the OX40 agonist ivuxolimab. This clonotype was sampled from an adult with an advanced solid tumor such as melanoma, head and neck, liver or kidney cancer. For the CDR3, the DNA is TGTGCCAGCAGCTTAGATCTGTCACTGCAAGAGACCCAGTACTTC. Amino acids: CASSLDLSLQETQYF.